These T cell receptor beta chains were read from a single sample in a study of T cell responses to AZD1222 COVID-19 vaccine. Some clones are missing from TCRdb's copy, which holds only in-frame ones; the method was immunoSEQ multiplex PCR. This table has about 130,000 clones, 80% to 90% appearing once. The specimen comprised peripheral blood, sampled 28 days after the second AZD1222 dose. The origin of the receptors is an adult who received the AZD1222 COVID-19 vaccine. CDR3s include the opening cysteine and the closing phenylalanine or tryptophan. D genes are given only for firm matches. Size is omitted from some rows. Given values are once, few, many or a class for expanded clones.

clone size	V gene	D gene	J gene	CDR3 protein	CDR3 DNA
-	TRBV29-1	TRBD1	TRBJ2-5	CSVTSGTGVGETQYF	TGCAGCGTCACCTCCGGGACAGGGGTGGGAGAGACCCAGTACTTC
-	TRBV28	-	TRBJ1-3	CATTAGNTIYF	TGTGCCACCACCGCTGGAAACACCATATATTTT
few	TRBV6-2/TRBV6-3	-	TRBJ2-1	CASSYSPPTGIYNEQFF	TGTGCCAGCAGTTACTCGCCCCCTACTGGGATATACAATGAGCAGTTCTTC
-	TRBV4-2	-	TRBJ2-7	CASSQAPGTQYEQYF	TGTGCCAGCAGCCAGGCCCCTGGGACACAGTACGAGCAGTACTTC
-	TRBV4-3	TRBD1	TRBJ2-3	CASSPGQGADTQYF	TGCGCCAGCAGCCCTGGACAGGGCGCAGATACGCAGTATTTT
-	TRBV30	TRBD2	TRBJ2-7	CAWSPTGTSGGYEQYF	TGTGCCTGGAGTCCAACCGGGACTAGCGGGGGCTACGAGCAGTACTTC
-	TRBV10-3	TRBD1	TRBJ1-4	CAISPQGDDFGEKLFF	TGTGCCATCAGTCCCCAGGGGGACGACTTTGGTGAAAAACTGTTTTTT
-	TRBV27	-	TRBJ2-6	CASSLGHGGGSGANVLTF	TGTGCCAGCAGTTTGGGCCACGGAGGGGGCTCTGGGGCCAACGTCCTGACTTTC
-	TRBV3-1/TRBV3-2	-	TRBJ2-2	CASSQRITGNTGELFF	TGTGCCAGCAGCCAAAGAATAACCGGGAACACCGGGGAGCTGTTTTTT
few	TRBV5-8	-	TRBJ1-1	CASRPQSTEAFF	TGTGCCAGCAGGCCGCAGTCCACTGAAGCTTTCTTT
-	TRBV12-3/TRBV12-4	TRBD1	TRBJ1-2	CASSPGQDYGYTF	TGTGCCAGCAGCCCGGGACAGGATTATGGCTACACCTTC
-	TRBV4-2	-	TRBJ2-7	CASSLSRFGEQYF	TGTGCCAGCAGCCTTTCTCGGTTCGGTGAGCAGTACTTC
once	TRBV9	TRBD1	TRBJ1-5	CASSPQTGAMYQPQHF	TGTGCCAGCAGCCCCCAGACAGGGGCTATGTATCAGCCCCAGCATTTT
-	TRBV11-2	-	TRBJ2-4	CASSNGQIAKNIQYF	TGTGCCAGCAGCAACGGACAGATAGCCAAAAACATTCAGTACTTC
-	TRBV10-1	TRBD2	TRBJ2-1	CASSHQRGSLRGDEQFF	TGCGCCAGCAGCCACCAGAGGGGTTCCCTTCGGGGGGATGAGCAGTTCTTC
-	TRBV6-1	TRBD2	TRBJ2-4	CASSETSGSLAKNIQYF	TGTGCCAGCAGTGAGACTAGCGGGAGTCTAGCCAAAAACATTCAGTACTTC
-	TRBV5-1	TRBD2	TRBJ2-7	CASRSQRGGSYEQYF	TGCGCCAGCAGATCTCAGCGGGGGGGATCCTACGAGCAGTACTTC
-	TRBV6-1	TRBD1	TRBJ1-4	CASSEGAGQGNEKLFF	TGTGCCAGCAGTGAAGGAGCGGGACAGGGTAATGAAAAACTGTTTTTT
-	TRBV12-3/TRBV12-4	-	TRBJ1-1	CASTLGAGNEAFF	TGTGCCAGCACCCTGGGGGCTGGCAATGAAGCTTTCTTT
-	TRBV7-2	-	TRBJ1-5	CASSLAGDQPQHF	TGTGCCAGCAGCTTAGCGGGGGATCAGCCCCAGCATTTT
-	TRBV2	-	TRBJ2-5	CASSGTGRGETQYF	TGTGCCAGCAGTGGGACAGGGAGGGGGGAGACCCAGTACTTC
once	TRBV5-8	-	TRBJ2-3	CASSFRTSTDTQYF	TGTGCCAGCAGCTTCCGGACTAGCACAGATACGCAGTATTTT
-	TRBV5-1	-	TRBJ2-5	CASSLVGETQYF	TGCGCCAGCAGCTTGGTGGGCGAGACCCAGTACTTC
-	TRBV2	-	TRBJ1-3	CASSENGISGNTIYF	TGTGCCAGCAGTGAAAACGGTATCTCTGGAAACACCATATATTTT
-	TRBV29-1	TRBD1	TRBJ2-1	CSVQGARHNEQFF	TGCAGCGTACAGGGGGCCAGACACAATGAGCAGTTCTTC
-	TRBV6-5	TRBD1	TRBJ1-2	CASRDRGGYTF	TGTGCCAGCCGGGACAGGGGGGGCTACACCTTC
-	TRBV10-3	TRBD1	TRBJ1-5	CANQEPDRGSGNQPQHF	TGTGCCAACCAGGAACCTGACAGGGGTTCGGGCAATCAGCCCCAGCATTTT
few	TRBV3-1/TRBV3-2	-	TRBJ2-2	CASSQERVRVAMDTGELFF	TGTGCCAGCAGCCAAGAGAGGGTTCGAGTTGCCATGGACACCGGGGAGCTGTTTTTT
-	TRBV6-2/TRBV6-3	-	TRBJ2-7	CASSNYEQYF	TGTGCCAGCAGTAACTACGAGCAGTACTTC
-	TRBV5-1	-	TRBJ2-3	CASSVFAPDTQYF	TGCGCCAGCAGCGTATTTGCCCCAGATACGCAGTATTTT
-	TRBV6-2/TRBV6-3	-	TRBJ2-5	CASSHWDGRETQYF	TGTGCCAGCAGTCACTGGGACGGCAGGGAGACCCAGTACTTC
-	TRBV29-1	TRBD2	TRBJ2-1	CSYNSGGGNEQFF	TGCAGCTATAACAGCGGGGGGGGCAATGAGCAGTTCTTC
-	TRBV6-2/TRBV6-3	-	TRBJ2-5	CASSYVQAGGETQYF	TGTGCCAGCAGTTACGTCCAGGCCGGCGGGGAGACCCAGTACTTC
-	TRBV6-5	-	TRBJ1-3	CASKEGAGNTIYF	TGTGCCAGCAAGGAGGGGGCTGGAAACACCATATATTTT
once	TRBV5-6	-	TRBJ1-2	CASSRENYGYTF	TGTGCCAGCAGCCGTGAGAACTATGGCTACACCTTC
-	TRBV19	-	TRBJ2-7	CASSIEGTGSYEQYF	TGTGCCAGTAGTATAGAAGGAACAGGGTCCTACGAGCAGTACTTC
-	TRBV5-8	-	TRBJ1-1	CASIPRGEKAFF	TGTGCCAGCATCCCTCGAGGGGAGAAAGCTTTCTTT
-	TRBV10-2	-	TRBJ2-1	CASSERNNEQFF	TGCGCCAGCAGTGAGAGGAACAATGAGCAGTTCTTC
-	TRBV3-1/TRBV3-2	TRBD1	TRBJ2-7	CASSAGTGAYEQYF	TGTGCCAGCAGCGCCGGGACAGGGGCCTACGAGCAGTACTTC
-	TRBV7-8	TRBD2	TRBJ2-1	CASSSSLAGVANEQFF	TGTGCCAGCAGCTCGTCTCTAGCGGGGGTCGCCAATGAGCAGTTCTTC